Included here is one TCR beta chain sequence, with context. This entry is derived from a study of blood T cell repertoires in COVID-19. Across the whole study: The samples span acute and convalescent COVID-19 from the United States, Italy and Spain. From T cells, B-cell-depleted T cells, or PBMCs came the material, which was cDNA or gDNA.

Study processing details: It was from reference gene primer amplification that nucleated cell counts were estimated. Produced via immunoSEQ multiplex PCR; TCRdb's table is partial and in-frame only. V and J calls and clone size are copied from that table; D and trimming were computed from the DNA. The sample comprises around 73,000 clones, 84% of which are singletons, and 25% to 30% rests with the top ten. V lost 5 bases, J lost 2 bases, and 7 bases stayed unmatched. This CDR3 has 15 residues. The germline V gene has CDR1 LNHDA and CDR2 SQIVND (reference sequence). This TCR came from a human donor in a cohort sampled during active COVID-19. Sequences were obtained from peripheral blood. The chain recombines TRBV19 with TRBJ1-2, with 8 bases that match TRBD1. The CDR3 protein is CASSDYGQGNYGYTF. CDR3 nucleotides: TGTGCCAGTAGTGACTACGGACAGGGCAACTATGGCTACACCTTC.